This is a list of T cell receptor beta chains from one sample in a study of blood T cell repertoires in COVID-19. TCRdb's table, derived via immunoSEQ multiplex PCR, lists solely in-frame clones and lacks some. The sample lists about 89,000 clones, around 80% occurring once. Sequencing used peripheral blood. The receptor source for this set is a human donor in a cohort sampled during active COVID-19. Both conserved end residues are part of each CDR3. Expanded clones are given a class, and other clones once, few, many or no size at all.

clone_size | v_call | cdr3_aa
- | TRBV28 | CASSPSLYGRFGHNSPLHF
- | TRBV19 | CASSRESGITDTQYF
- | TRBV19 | CASSIVAGNNQPQHF
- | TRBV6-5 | CASSRGQGEQETQYF
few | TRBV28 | CASSTRSRWTMLGTDTQYF
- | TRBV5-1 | CASSSGSAGPQETQYF
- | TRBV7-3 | CASSLQGATVGELFF
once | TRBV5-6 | CASSLGQDQPQHF
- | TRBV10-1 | CASAPRLLHLYEQFF
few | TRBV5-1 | CASSSVTGEKLFF
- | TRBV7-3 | CASSSVGGETQYF
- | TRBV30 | CAWRRGGTGKDTQYF
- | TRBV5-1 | CASSLGDTQETQYF
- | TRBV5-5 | CASSWTGTGDGYTF
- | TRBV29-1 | CSVEEGTSGTGELFF
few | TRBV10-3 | CAIRMTVDQPQHF
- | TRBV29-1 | CSVKGVQTNSGRAYEQYF
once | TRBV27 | CASSPMGVVAYEQYF
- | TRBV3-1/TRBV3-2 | CASSRGQGANGYTF
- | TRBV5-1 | CASSLTGTSGNNEQFF
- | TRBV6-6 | CASSRLGGFSGSTDTQYF
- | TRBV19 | CASRQTGWITGELFF
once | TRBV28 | CASSLFRENTEAFF
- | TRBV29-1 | CSVERGQGRGPYEQYF
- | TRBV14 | CASSPTGSSYEQYF
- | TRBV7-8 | CASSLSGAGYEQYF
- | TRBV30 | CAWTLGGKVAEAFF
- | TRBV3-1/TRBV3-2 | CASSRPGTGAGNTIYF
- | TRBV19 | CASSTRRDRGTGELFF
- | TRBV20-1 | CSASAWRRDTEAFF
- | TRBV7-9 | CASSLDRGLNIQYF
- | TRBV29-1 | CSVEQAGGYGYTF
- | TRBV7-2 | CASSLDARDEKLFF
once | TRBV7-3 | CASSLTPLYEQFF
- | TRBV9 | CASSAQREGRGTDTQYF
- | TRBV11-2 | CASSLQWGGRETQYF
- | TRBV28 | CASPPSGRLSDTQYF
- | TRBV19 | CASNRAGAVTGELFF
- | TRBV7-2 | CASSFRDRDTGELFF
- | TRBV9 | CASSVGAGGSRTQYF
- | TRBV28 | CASSLPGTVNTEAFF
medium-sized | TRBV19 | CASRGTGTYEQYF
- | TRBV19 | CASSMGRLGSYNEQFF
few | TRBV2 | CASSPLWTSGIREQFF
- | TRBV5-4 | CASSLQDYNSPLHF
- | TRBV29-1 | CSAEARDRGSEQFF